This is a list of T cell receptor beta chains from one sample in a study of T cells in Graves' hyperthyroidism and ophthalmopathy. TCRdb recomputed calls from the multiplex PCR reads with MiXCR, one row per CDR3 protein. The table records over 500,000 distinct CDR3 sequences, about 15% of them present only once. The sequenced sample consisted of blood. These receptors were taken from a young woman with Graves' ophthalmopathy. Each CDR3 is given with its conserved first and last residue. D genes are given only for firm matches. Rows give clone size only sometimes, using once, few, many, or a class for an expanded clone.

V	size	D	J	CDR3	DNA
TRBV29-1	few	TRBD2	TRBJ2-3	CSVEGGGTSTDTQYF	TGCAGCGTTGAGGGGGGAGGGACTAGCACAGATACGCAGTATTTT
TRBV20-1	many	TRBD1	TRBJ1-1	CSATNRGMPNTEAFF	TGCAGTGCAACGAACAGGGGAATGCCAAACACTGAAGCTTTCTTT
TRBV7-9	many	TRBD2	TRBJ2-7	CASSPRSAGVAYEQYF	TGTGCCAGCAGCCCACGGTCGGCGGGAGTGGCCTACGAGCAGTACTTC
TRBV7-2	many	TRBD1	TRBJ2-5	CASKNRGQGWETQYF	TGTGCCAGCAAAAACAGGGGACAGGGGTGGGAGACCCAGTACTTC
TRBV9	few	.	TRBJ1-2	CASSAYYGYTF	TGTGCCAGCAGCGCCTACTATGGCTACACCTTC
TRBV5-1	.	.	TRBJ1-3	CASSLDRPLSGNTIYF	TGCGCCAGCAGCTTGGACAGGCCCCTCTCTGGAAACACCATATATTTT
TRBV20-1	many	.	TRBJ2-3	CSARDLRRGGTDTQYF	TGCAGTGCTAGAGATCTGCGGCGAGGGGGCACAGATACGCAGTATTTT
TRBV7-9	few	.	TRBJ2-7	CASSSWTGRAYEQYF	TGTGCCAGCAGCTCATGGACAGGGAGGGCCTACGAGCAGTACTTC
TRBV13	.	TRBD2	TRBJ2-5	CASSLALAGKETQYF	TGTGCCAGCAGCTTAGCCCTAGCGGGAAAGGAGACCCAGTACTTC
TRBV6-2/TRBV6-3	.	.	TRBJ2-2	CASRGSLRELFF	TGTGCCAGCAGGGGGTCCCTTCGGGAGCTGTTTTTT
TRBV12-3/TRBV12-4	few	TRBD2	TRBJ2-1	CASSFSGSGEQFF	TGTGCCAGCAGTTTTAGCGGGAGCGGTGAGCAGTTCTTC
TRBV7-2	.	.	TRBJ2-7	CAGSLSKDEQYF	TGTGCCGGCAGCTTATCTAAGGATGAGCAGTACTTC
TRBV7-2	many	.	TRBJ2-3	CASSLNPLSGDTQYF	TGTGCCAGCAGCTTAAACCCATTATCAGGAGATACGCAGTATTTT
TRBV9	.	.	TRBJ2-6	CASSVGSGAPGANVLTF	TGTGCCAGCAGCGTTGGCTCGGGGGCGCCGGGGGCCAACGTCCTGACTTTC
TRBV6-1	.	.	TRBJ2-1	CASSEEVSFLVGNEQFF	TGTGCCAGCAGTGAGGAGGTGAGCTTCCTGGTGGGAAATGAGCAGTTCTTC
TRBV27	few	.	TRBJ2-6	CASSLIRVSGANVLTF	TGTGCCAGCAGTTTAATCCGTGTTTCCGGGGCCAACGTCCTGACTTTC
TRBV5-8	few	.	TRBJ2-5	CASSSGPAQETQYF	TGTGCCAGCAGCTCTGGACCGGCACAAGAGACCCAGTACTTC
TRBV2	.	TRBD2	TRBJ2-1	CASSPRQPGLAGSNEQFF	TGTGCCAGCAGTCCTCGTCAGCCGGGACTAGCGGGGTCTAATGAGCAGTTCTTC
TRBV27	many	TRBD1	TRBJ2-1	CASSVDRVYNEQFF	TGTGCCAGCAGTGTGGACAGGGTCTACAATGAGCAGTTCTTC
TRBV10-3	.	TRBD1	TRBJ2-1	CAISDTRDRGRAGTYNEQFF	TGTGCCATCAGTGACACCCGGGACAGGGGACGAGCAGGTACCTACAATGAGCAGTTCTTC
TRBV6-6	many	.	TRBJ1-1	CASSYLPLNTEAFF	TGTGCCAGCAGTTACCTACCACTGAACACTGAAGCTTTCTTT
TRBV20-1	.	TRBD1	TRBJ2-2	CSAMGQGNTGELFF	TGCAGTGCTATGGGACAGGGGAACACCGGGGAGCTGTTTTTT
TRBV6-2/TRBV6-3	many	.	TRBJ2-7	CASSPRASFVLSNEQYF	TGTGCCAGCAGTCCCCGAGCTTCGTTTGTTTTATCGAACGAGCAGTACTTC
TRBV15	many	.	TRBJ2-7	CATSRVGYSYEQYF	TGTGCCACCAGCAGAGTCGGCTACTCCTACGAGCAGTACTTC
TRBV30	many	.	TRBJ1-5	CAATPDRNQPQHF	TGTGCCGCCACCCCGGACAGAAATCAGCCCCAGCATTTT
TRBV3-1	many	.	TRBJ2-3	CASSQGVATDTQYF	TGTGCCAGCAGCCAAGGGGTAGCCACAGATACGCAGTATTTT
TRBV20-1	.	TRBD2	TRBJ2-7	CSARGGNHYEQYF	TGCAGTGCTAGGGGAGGGAACCACTACGAGCAGTACTTC
TRBV7-3	many	TRBD2	TRBJ2-1	CASSSGLAGESEQFF	TGTGCCAGCAGCTCGGGACTAGCGGGAGAAAGTGAGCAGTTCTTC
TRBV6-2/TRBV6-3	.	.	TRBJ2-1	CASSQTTYYNEQFF	TGTGCCAGCAGCCAGACTACCTACTACAATGAGCAGTTCTTC
TRBV3-1	.	.	TRBJ2-5	CASSLHGEQETQYF	TGTGCCAGCAGCCTACACGGGGAACAAGAGACCCAGTACTTC
TRBV4-3	.	.	TRBJ1-1	CASSQGRTRNTEAFF	TGCGCCAGCAGCCAAGGACGGACAAGGAACACTGAAGCTTTCTTT